Listed below are T cell receptor beta chains from one sample, sequenced in a study of spatial heterogeneity in lung cancer. One entry per CDR3 protein, called by TCRdb with MiXCR from the 5' RACE reads. Here the sample spans some 41,000 distinct CDR3 sequences, about 6.7% being singletons. The sequences come from PBMCs, collected at surgery. The source is a female donor with early-stage non-small cell lung cancer. The CDR3 runs from the conserved cysteine through the conserved F or W.

V | CDR3
TRBV4-1 | CASSQDQWGGNQPQHF
TRBV4-1 | CASSQDGEGRDTQYF
TRBV7-2 | CASSFLRPGELFF
TRBV20-1 | CSAGTGEPYEQYF
TRBV20-1 | CSVEGGGSYEQYF
TRBV7-9 | CASSLDGSNEQFF
TRBV12-3/TRBV12-4 | CASRTTGGEKLFF
TRBV6-2/TRBV6-3 | CASSPRGSGGPHQFF
TRBV7-8 | CASSSDRARPEAQYF
TRBV7-9 | CASSQTGGRTEAFF
TRBV7-9 | CASSLRSGGPSTDTQYF
TRBV7-2 | CASSSQLFQETQYF
TRBV15 | CATSRDLQGSDTQYF
TRBV2 | CASRRTGQEEKLFF
TRBV10-3 | CANSGGYEQYF
TRBV20-1 | CSAAQVEAFF
TRBV18 | CASSPFLQSQETQYF
TRBV7-6 | CASSFTGEGDTQYF
TRBV30 | CAWSIRAFSGNTIYF
TRBV18 | CASSTGQGYGYTF
TRBV10-2 | CASSEKQHGYTF
TRBV4-1 | CASSLGQGTDTQYF
TRBV6-2/TRBV6-3 | CASTRRTNEQFF
TRBV25-1 | CASSRQGGSYGYTF
TRBV10-1 | CASRTLAGSGKMQETQYF
TRBV4-3 | CASSLATDSYSPLHF
TRBV12-3/TRBV12-4 | CASSQDRNGNTIYF
TRBV6-2/TRBV6-3 | CASSTPAVDTQYF
TRBV20-1 | CSARSDRGQFF
TRBV28 | CASSAQDRGDYEQYF
TRBV20-1 | CSASPDVEKETQYF
TRBV9 | CASSVTGQNYGYTF
TRBV5-1 | CASSLQRGVEQFF
TRBV7-6 | CASSLGGGRVLEKLFF
TRBV10-1 | CASSERKGASAGELFF
TRBV11-2 | CASSLTPSRGQETQYF
TRBV6-2/TRBV6-3 | CASTRDILPYQPQHF
TRBV2 | CASSGVYSNQPQHF
TRBV7-9 | CASSLPGTVGELFF
TRBV29-1 | CSLCVEGRETQYF
TRBV18 | CASSIDRKNTEAFF
TRBV28 | CASSFTSGGYEQYF
TRBV9 | CASSVNQAGDSPLHF
TRBV27 | CASSRGTDYYEQYF
TRBV3-1 | CASSQDPGLHSPPHF
TRBV3-1 | CASSQESSGGPRDTQYF
TRBV18 | CASSPLGEGEAFF
TRBV20-1 | CSARVRVGYTEAFF
TRBV14 | CASSSSGVAQPQHF
TRBV27 | CASSNRDRGGYGYTF
TRBV7-2 | CASRPRGGGTDTQYF
TRBV6-5 | CAIGFPREEAFF
TRBV19 | CASSRLDRLVPYEQYF
TRBV5-1 | CASSLDGREDEQYF
TRBV9 | CASSVADRGSYEQYF